Included here is one TCR beta chain sequence, with context. Its antigen is still unknown. The CDR3 has 15 amino acids. Germline trimming cut 2 bases from V and 8 bases from J; bases unmatched to any gene: 5. Germline V gives CDR1 MDHEN, CDR2 SYDVKM. Method: immunoSEQ multiplex PCR; TCRdb's copy keeps in-frame clones and lacks some. The table has roughly 70,000 clones, roughly nine tenths seen once. The data belong to a study of T cell responses to AZD1222 COVID-19 vaccine. Findings and limits, study-wide: The donor cohort was predominantly white British with a female majority, and clonal diversity may have been underestimated.

The TCR was taken from an adult who received the AZD1222 COVID-19 vaccine. The chain is built from TRBV28 and TRBJ1-6, with 8 bases aligning to TRBD1. The sequenced sample was peripheral blood, obtained 28 days after the second AZD1222 dose. CDR3 in DNA: TGTGCCAGCAGTTTACAGGGGGCGACTCATTCACCCCTCCACTTT. It translates to CASSLQGATHSPLHF.